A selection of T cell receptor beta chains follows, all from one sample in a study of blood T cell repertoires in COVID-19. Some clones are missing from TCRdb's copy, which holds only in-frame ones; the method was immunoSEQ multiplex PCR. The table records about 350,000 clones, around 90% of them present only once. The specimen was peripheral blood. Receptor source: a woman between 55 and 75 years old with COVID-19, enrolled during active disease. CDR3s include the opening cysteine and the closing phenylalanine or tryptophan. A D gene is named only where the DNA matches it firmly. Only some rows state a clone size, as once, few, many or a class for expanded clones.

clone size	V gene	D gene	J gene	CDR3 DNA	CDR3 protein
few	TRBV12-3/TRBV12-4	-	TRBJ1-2	TGTGCCAGCAGGCTCCAGGGTGTAAACACCTTC	CASRLQGVNTF
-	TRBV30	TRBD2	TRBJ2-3	TGTGCCTGGCGGACTAGCGGCACAGATACGCAGTATTTT	CAWRTSGTDTQYF
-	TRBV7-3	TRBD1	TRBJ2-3	TGTGCCAGCAGTATTGGGGACAGTCGAACAGATACGCAGTATTTT	CASSIGDSRTDTQYF
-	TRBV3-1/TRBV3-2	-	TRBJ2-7	TGTGCCAGCAGCCAAGGGTGGGACACATCCTACGAGCAGTACTTC	CASSQGWDTSYEQYF
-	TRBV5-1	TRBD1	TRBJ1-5	TGCGCCAGCAGCTTGGGGGACAGAGATCAGCCCCAGCATTTT	CASSLGDRDQPQHF
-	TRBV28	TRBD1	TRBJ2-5	TGTGCCAGCAGTTCAATTCAGGGGGATGTATGGGAAGAGACCCAGTACTTC	CASSSIQGDVWEETQYF
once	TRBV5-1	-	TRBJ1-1	TGCGCCAGCAGCTTGAGCAGAGGGAACGCTGAAGCTTTCTTT	CASSLSRGNAEAFF
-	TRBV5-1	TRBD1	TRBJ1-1	TGCGCCAGCAGCTTGGACAGGGGAAGCCTTGAAGCTTTCTTT	CASSLDRGSLEAFF
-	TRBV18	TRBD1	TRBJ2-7	TGTGCCAGCTCCCCCGAAGGACTGGGACAGGCTTACTCCTACGAGCAGTACTTC	CASSPEGLGQAYSYEQYF
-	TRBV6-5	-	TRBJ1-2	TGTGCCAGCACCCTCGGGGGGCTCACCCTCTATGGCTACACCTTC	CASTLGGLTLYGYTF
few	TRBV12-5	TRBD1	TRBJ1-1	TGTGCTAGTGGTTTGGTCCTACGACAGGGGAAGAGTGAAGCTTTCTTT	CASGLVLRQGKSEAFF
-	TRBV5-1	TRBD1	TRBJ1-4	TGCGCCAGCAGCCGGGGACAGCTGGGGGCTAATGAAAAACTGTTTTTT	CASSRGQLGANEKLFF
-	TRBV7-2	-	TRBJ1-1	TGTGCCAGCAGCTTAGGAAGGACGGGAACTGAAGCTTTCTTT	CASSLGRTGTEAFF
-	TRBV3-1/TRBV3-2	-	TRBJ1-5	TGTGCCAGCAGCCAAGCAGGGGCTGGCAATCAGCCCCAGCATTTT	CASSQAGAGNQPQHF
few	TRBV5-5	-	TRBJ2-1	TGTGCCAGCAGCATAGCGGAGGATGAGCAGTTCTTC	CASSIAEDEQFF
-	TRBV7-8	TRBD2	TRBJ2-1	TGTGCCAGCAGCTTTAGCGGGGGGAGGAATGAGCAGTTCTTC	CASSFSGGRNEQFF
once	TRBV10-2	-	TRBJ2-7	TGCGCCAGCAGGCAGGGGTCCTACGAGCAGTACTTC	CASRQGSYEQYF
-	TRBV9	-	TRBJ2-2	TGTGCCAGCAGCGCCGGTAGAAGTTGGACCGGGGAGCTGTTTTTT	CASSAGRSWTGELFF
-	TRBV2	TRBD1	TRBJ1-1	TGTGCCAGCAGTGAACAGGGGGCGGTCGCTGAAGCTTTCTTT	CASSEQGAVAEAFF
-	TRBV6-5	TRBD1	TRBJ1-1	TGTGCCAGCAGTCCGCCTGACAGGGGGCGGACTGAAGCTTTCTTT	CASSPPDRGRTEAFF
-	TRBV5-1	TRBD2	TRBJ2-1	TGCGCCAGCAGCTCGACGAGCGGGGTACAAAGTGAGCAGTTCTTC	CASSSTSGVQSEQFF
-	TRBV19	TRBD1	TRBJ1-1	TGTGCCAGTAGGGCCCGGGACAGCGATGAAGCTTTCTTT	CASRARDSDEAFF
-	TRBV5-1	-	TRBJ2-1	TGCGCCAGCAGCTTGTTTGCGACGGGGGTCATGAATGAGCAGTTCTTC	CASSLFATGVMNEQFF
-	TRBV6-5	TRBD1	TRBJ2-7	TGTGCCAGCAACCCTGACCGGGACAGGGCCTACGAGCAGTACTTC	CASNPDRDRAYEQYF
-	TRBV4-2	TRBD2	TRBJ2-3	TGTGCCAGCAGCCCTAGCGGGGGGGCCACAGATACGCAGTATTTT	CASSPSGGATDTQYF
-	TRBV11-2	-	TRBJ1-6	TGTGCCAGCAGCAATGCAGGGGATTCACCCCTCCACTTT	CASSNAGDSPLHF
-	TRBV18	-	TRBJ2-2	TGTGCCAGCTCACCCCAGAGGGGGTTAAACACCGGGGAGCTGTTTTTT	CASSPQRGLNTGELFF
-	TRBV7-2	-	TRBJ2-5	TGTGCCAGCAGCAACACCGGACTCCCGGGGGCCCAGTACTTC	CASSNTGLPGAQYF
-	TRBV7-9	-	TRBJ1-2	TGTGCCAGCAGTTCGGTTACAGACTATGGCTACACCTTC	CASSSVTDYGYTF
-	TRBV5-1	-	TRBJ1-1	TGCGCCAGCAGCTATGGTCAGGGTTTCGTGCGCACTGAAGCTTTCTTT	CASSYGQGFVRTEAFF
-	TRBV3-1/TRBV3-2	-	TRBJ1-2	TGTGCCAGCAGCCCCTCCGGACGGGAGGTCTATGGCTACACCTTC	CASSPSGREVYGYTF
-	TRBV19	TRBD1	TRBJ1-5	TGTGCTTCTAAACAGGGGTCGGGCCCGAATCAGCCCCAGCATTTT	CASKQGSGPNQPQHF
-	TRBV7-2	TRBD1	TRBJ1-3	TGTGCCAGCAGCCTAAGATCCAGGGGGCTATGGAACACCATATATTTT	CASSLRSRGLWNTIYF
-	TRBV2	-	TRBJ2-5	TGTGCCAGCAGTGTCAGGGGATCTCAAGAGACCCAGTACTTC	CASSVRGSQETQYF
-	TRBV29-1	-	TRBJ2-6	TGCAGCGTCGCCCCGGTTCCCCTCTCTGGGGCCAACGTCCTGACTTTC	CSVAPVPLSGANVLTF
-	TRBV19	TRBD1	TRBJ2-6	TGTGCCAGTATCCCCCAGGGGGCCGGGGCCAACGTCCTGACTTTC	CASIPQGAGANVLTF
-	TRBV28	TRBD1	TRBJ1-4	TGTGCCAGCAGTGTATACAGGGGTACGGATGAAAAACTGTTTTTT	CASSVYRGTDEKLFF
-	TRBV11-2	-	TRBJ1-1	TGTGCCAGCAGCAACTCAATTGGCGGCAGTGTGAACACTGAAGCTTTCTTT	CASSNSIGGSVNTEAFF
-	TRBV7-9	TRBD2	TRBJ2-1	TGTGCCAGCAGCTCCAGCGGGGGGGTTAATGAGCAGTTCTTC	CASSSSGGVNEQFF
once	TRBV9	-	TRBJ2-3	TGTGCCAGCAGCGCCTTACTTAGCGCGAGCACAGATACGCAGTATTTT	CASSALLSASTDTQYF
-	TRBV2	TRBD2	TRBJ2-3	TGTGCCAGCAGTGACGGACTAGCGGGCACAGATACGCAGTATTTT	CASSDGLAGTDTQYF
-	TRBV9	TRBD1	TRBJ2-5	TGTGCCAGTCACCGGGACAGGGGACGGGAGACCCAGTACTTC	CASHRDRGRETQYF
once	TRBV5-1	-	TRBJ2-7	TGCGCCAGCAGACTTGGCCGGGGTTCCTACGAGCAGTACTTC	CASRLGRGSYEQYF
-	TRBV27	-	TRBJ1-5	TGTGCCAGCAGTTTATATCCCCTCCAGGCTAGCCAGCCCCAGCATTTT	CASSLYPLQASQPQHF
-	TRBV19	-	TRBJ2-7	TGTGCCAGTAGTTCTTATACAGCCCCCAAAGCCTACGAGCAGTACTTC	CASSSYTAPKAYEQYF
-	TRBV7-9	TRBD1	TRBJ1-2	TGTGCCAGCAGCTGGGACAGGGTGCCCTATGGCTACACCTTC	CASSWDRVPYGYTF
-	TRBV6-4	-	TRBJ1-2	TGTGCCAGCAGTGACCCCCCGGGTAATGGCTACACCTTC	CASSDPPGNGYTF
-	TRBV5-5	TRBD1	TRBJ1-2	TGTGCCAGCAGCTTGGGACCCAGGACAGGGGGCAGCGATGGCTACACCTTC	CASSLGPRTGGSDGYTF